This T cell receptor (beta chain) derives from a study of CD8+ T cells in alopecia areata. As the sequencing template, cDNA was produced by extracting RNA and reverse transcribing it. This table comes from immunoSEQ multiplex PCR, and its TCRdb copy is limited to in-frame clones, with some not included. The sample lists 90,000 to 100,000 clones, roughly 41% occurring once. Losses at the gene ends were 9 bases for V and 1 base for J; bases not matched to a gene: 0. The CDR3 is 12 residues long. Germline loops: CDR1 SNHLY, CDR2 FYNNEI. Obtained from alopecia areata patients were lesional scalp punch biopsies along with peripheral blood.

The clonotype originates from a human donor with alopecia areata. The V call is TRBV2, the J call TRBJ2-3, with 8 bases that match TRBD2. Material: CD4+ T cells sorted from blood. The CDR3 DNA reads as TGTGCCAGACTAGCGGGCACAGATACGCAGTATTTT. It specifies CARLAGTDTQYF.